Presented here are 12 T cell receptor beta chains from one specimen sequenced in a study of shared clonotypes between healthy human individuals. Naive CD8 cells, CD45RO-negative and positively selected for CCR7, excluded terminally differentiated effector memory CD45RA+ cells. Only in-frame clones appear in the TCRdb table, and some are missing; sequencing was by immunoSEQ multiplex PCR. The table records over 800,000 clones, 80% to 95% of them present only once. Material for sequencing was naive CD8+ T cells sorted from blood. These receptors were obtained from a man aged 25 to 40 in good health.

This clone was seen a single time. This chain connects TRBV5-4 to TRBJ2-2; TRBD2 matches 7 bases. This CDR3 contains 17 residues. Losses at the gene ends were 5 bases for V and 1 base for J; bases not matched to a gene: 11. CDR1 and CDR2 from the germline V gene are SGHNT and YYREEE (reference sequence). CDR3 region: CASRVTGASGNTGELFF. The CDR3 nucleotides are TGTGCCAGCAGGGTAACTGGGGCTAGCGGGAACACCGGGGAGCTGTTTTTT. Full variable domain (outside the CDR3, taken from reference TRBV5-4 and TRBJ2-2): ETGVTQSPTHLIKTRGQQVTLRCSSQSGHNTVSWYQQALGQGPQFIFQYYREEENGRGNFPPRFSGLQFPNYSSELNVNALELDDSALYLCASRVTGASGNTGELFFGEGSRLTVL.

J is TRBJ2-1 and V is TRBV5-1, with no clear D. Trimming removed 3 bases from V and 4 bases from J, with 11 bases in between. Germline lookup yields CDR1 SGHRS and CDR2 YFSETQ. The CDR3 length is 14 residues. The DNA for the CDR3 is TGCGCCAGCAGCTCGCCCGACTCTTACAATGAGCAGTTCTTC. Residues: CASSSPDSYNEQFF.

The V and J genes are TRBV30 and TRBJ2-7, with TRBD2 matching 9 bases. Germline-derived CDR1 and CDR2 are GTSNPN and SVGIG (reference sequence). V dropped 2 bases and J dropped 7; count of bases not matched to a gene: 6. This CDR3 is 13 amino acids long. The DNA of the CDR3 is TGTGCCTGGAGTCTGGCGGGAGGGGGGGAGCAGTACTTC. The encoded protein is CAWSLAGGGEQYF. The full variable domain, rest sourced from reference TRBV30 and TRBJ2-7, is SQTIHQWPATLVQPVGSPLSLECTVEGTSNPNLYWYRQAAGRGLQLLFYSVGIGQISSEVPQNLSASRPQDRQFILSSKKLLLSDSGFYLCAWSLAGGGEQYFGPGTRLTVT.

This chain links TRBV14 with TRBJ2-3, with TRBD1 matching over 9 bases. Germline lookup yields CDR1 SGHDN and CDR2 FVKESK. The CDR3 sequence is 17 residues long. V lost 1 base, J lost 6 bases, and 11 bases stayed unmatched. The DNA for the CDR3 is TGTGCCAGCAGCCAAGCTTACAGGGGGCCGGGTTTGGATACGCAGTATTTT. It yields the protein CASSQAYRGPGLDTQYF.

CDR3 loop: CASSLEPGGGTDTQYF. CDR3 in DNA: TGTGCCAGCAGCTTAGAACCGGGAGGAGGCACAGATACGCAGTATTTT. The rearrangement uses TRBV7-8 and TRBJ2-3; 7 bases are shared with TRBD2. V shed 1 base, J shed 1 base, and the junction held 5 bases outside the gene matches. The length of the CDR3 is 16 residues. Germline V gene lookup returns CDR1 SGHVS and CDR2 FQNEAQ.

This chain uses TRBV27 with TRBJ2-7, with 8 bases matching TRBD1. The CDR3 totals 15 residues. Looked up from germline, CDR1 is MNHEY and CDR2 is SMNVEV (reference sequence). J was trimmed by 5 bases and V by 5 bases; bases with no gene match: 11. This chain's CDR3 is CASSLTWDRMNEQYF. DNA for the CDR3: TGTGCCAGCAGTCTCACTTGGGACAGGATGAACGAGCAGTACTTC.

The chain is built from TRBV18 and TRBJ2-1, with D tentatively TRBD1 (6 bases). The CDR3 contains 15 residues. Germline lookup yields CDR1 KGHSH and CDR2 LQKENI. Trimming took 0 bases from V and 7 from J, leaving 13 bases between them. Written as DNA, the CDR3 is TGTGCCAGCTCACCACCTTTGACAGGTGTTAATGAGCAGTTCTTC. It translates to CASSPPLTGVNEQFF.

This clone appeared a single time. The V and J genes are TRBV7-9 and TRBJ1-4, with D possibly being TRBD1 (6 bases). Germline V gives CDR1 SEHNR, CDR2 FQNEAQ (reference sequence). V lost 5 bases and J 0 bases, leaving 10 bases between the germline ends. This CDR3 spans 15 amino acids. The CDR3 loop is CASSLNRATNEKLFF. The CDR3 nucleotides read TGTGCCAGCAGCCTCAACAGGGCAACTAATGAAAAACTGTTTTTT.

This clone was seen just once. This chain uses TRBV5-1 with TRBJ1-1; no clear D. Germline lookup yields CDR1 SGHRS and CDR2 YFSETQ. The CDR3 sequence is 14 residues long. V was clipped by 4 bases and J by 4 bases, with 14 bases between them. The CDR3 is CASSLKGGVTEAFF. The CDR3 coding sequence is TGCGCCAGCAGCCTAAAGGGCGGGGTCACTGAAGCTTTCTTT.

This chain joins TRBV5-1 and TRBJ2-3; D ambiguous. The CDR3 runs to 16 residues. The V gene's germline CDR1 is SGHRS and CDR2 YFSETQ. V was trimmed by 4 bases and J by 4 bases, leaving 19 bases between them. The CDR3 DNA is TGCGCCAGCAGCGCCACACGGTCTGGGCTCGCAGATACGCAGTATTTT. It translates to CASSATRSGLADTQYF. The whole variable domain, filled in from reference TRBV5-1 and TRBJ2-3, reads KAGVTQTPRYLIKTRGQQVTLSCSPISGHRSVSWYQQTPGQGLQFLFEYFSETQRNKGNFPGRFSGRQFSNSRSEMNVSTLELGDSALYLCASSATRSGLADTQYFGPGTRLTVL.

This clone appeared a few times. V gene TRBV5-6 combines with J gene TRBJ2-7; 13 bases line up with TRBD2. V trimming: 4 bases; J trimming: 3 bases; junction bases outside the gene matches: 7. This CDR3 is 16 amino acids long. The germline CDR1 and CDR2 sequences are SGHDT and YYEEEE. The CDR3 region is CASSGGLAGNLYEQYF. The CDR3 DNA is TGTGCCAGCAGCGGGGGACTAGCGGGAAACCTCTACGAGCAGTACTTC.

Points on this clone: This sample includes further DNA sequences coding for the same CDR3. DNA of the CDR3: TGTGCCAGCAGCGTGGCACAGGGGGCCTACGAGCAGTACTTC. This gives the protein CASSVAQGAYEQYF. V usage is TRBV9 and J usage is TRBJ2-7; 8 bases are a match to TRBD1. CDR1 SGDLS and CDR2 YYNGEE come from the germline V gene. The CDR3 extends over 14 amino acids. After removal of 2 bases from V and 2 bases from J, the junction contained 3 bases not matched to a gene.